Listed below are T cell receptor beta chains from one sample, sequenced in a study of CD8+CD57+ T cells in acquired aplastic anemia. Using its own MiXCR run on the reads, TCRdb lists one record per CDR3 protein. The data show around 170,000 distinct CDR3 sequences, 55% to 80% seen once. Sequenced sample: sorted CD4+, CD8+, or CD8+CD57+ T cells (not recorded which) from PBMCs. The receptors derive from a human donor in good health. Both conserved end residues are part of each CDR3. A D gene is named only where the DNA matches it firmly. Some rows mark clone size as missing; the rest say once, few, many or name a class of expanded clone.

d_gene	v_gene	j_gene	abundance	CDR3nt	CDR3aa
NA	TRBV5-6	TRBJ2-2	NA	TGTGCCAGCAGCTTGGACCCCTTTAACCCCGCGGTCACCGGGGAGCTGTTTTTT	CASSLDPFNPAVTGELFF
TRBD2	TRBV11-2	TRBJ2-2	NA	TGTGCCAGCAGCTTAAGCGGGGGGGCAGGGGAGCTGTTTTTT	CASSLSGGAGELFF
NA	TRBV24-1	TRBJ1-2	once	TGTGCCACCAGTGATCGAGGGGGATCCTATGGCTACACCTTC	CATSDRGGSYGYTF
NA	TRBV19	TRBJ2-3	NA	TGTGCCAGTAGTGAGGGAACCTACTCGGGGGATACGCAGTATTTT	CASSEGTYSGDTQYF
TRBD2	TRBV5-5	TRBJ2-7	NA	TGTGCCAGCAGCTTGCTAGGACTAGCGGGCTCCTACGAGCAGTACTTC	CASSLLGLAGSYEQYF
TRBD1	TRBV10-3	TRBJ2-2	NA	TGTGCCATCGGTGATAAACAGGGGGTCGGGGAGCTGTTTTTT	CAIGDKQGVGELFF
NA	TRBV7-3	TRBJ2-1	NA	TGTGCCAGCAGCGTTAGTAGGACCTACAATGAGCAGTTCTTC	CASSVSRTYNEQFF
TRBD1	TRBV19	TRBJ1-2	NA	TGTGCCAGTAGTCCGACAGGGGGCAAGGGCTACACCTTC	CASSPTGGKGYTF
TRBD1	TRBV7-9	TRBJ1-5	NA	TGTGCCAGCAGCCAACAGGACAGGGGGCTAAGAGAGCCCCAGCATTTT	CASSQQDRGLREPQHF
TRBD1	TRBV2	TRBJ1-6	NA	TGTGCCAGCACAGACAGGGGCAATTCACCCCTCCACTTT	CASTDRGNSPLHF
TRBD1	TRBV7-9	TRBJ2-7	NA	TGTGCCAGCAGCCCAGAAGCCGGGACAGGTTCCTACGAGCAGTACTTC	CASSPEAGTGSYEQYF
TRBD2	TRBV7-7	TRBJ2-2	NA	TGTGCTAGCAGCGCCCTAGCGGGAGCGGACGGGGAGCTGTTTTTT	CASSALAGADGELFF
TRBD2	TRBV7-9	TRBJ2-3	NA	TGTGCCAGCAGCTTAACTCGGGCGGGAGGGACCACAGATACGCAGTATTTT	CASSLTRAGGTTDTQYF
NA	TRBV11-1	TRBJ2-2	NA	TGTGCCAGCAGTCCGAACAGGGACGGGGAGCTGTTTTTT	CASSPNRDGELFF
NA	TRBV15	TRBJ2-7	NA	TGTGCCACCGAGAACGACTTCTCCTACGAGCAGTACTTC	CATENDFSYEQYF
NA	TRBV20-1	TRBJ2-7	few	TGCAGTGCACGGACGGGCTACGAGCAGTACTTC	CSARTGYEQYF
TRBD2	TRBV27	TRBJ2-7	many	TGTGCCAGCAGTTCTAGCGGGGCCTCCTACGAGCAGTACTTC	CASSSSGASYEQYF
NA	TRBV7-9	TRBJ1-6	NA	TGTGCCAGCAGCTTGTCGGGTGATGGATGGGGCTTAAGTTCACCCCTCCACTTT	CASSLSGDGWGLSSPLHF
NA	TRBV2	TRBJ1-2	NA	TGTGCCAGCAGTGTCGGACTGGGCTATGGCTACACCTTC	CASSVGLGYGYTF
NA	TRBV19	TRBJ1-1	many	TGTGCCAGTAGTACAGGGATGCACGCTTTCTTT	CASSTGMHAFF
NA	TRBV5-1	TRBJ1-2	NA	TGCGCCAGCAGCGACTCGGACCGGCGGGGCGGCTACACCTTC	CASSDSDRRGGYTF
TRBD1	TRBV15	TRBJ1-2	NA	TGTGCCACCAGCAGGGAGCAGGGGGCTAACTATGGCTACACCTTC	CATSREQGANYGYTF
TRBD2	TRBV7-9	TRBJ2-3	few	TGTGCCAGCAGCATGGCGGGAGGTACGCAGTATTTT	CASSMAGGTQYF
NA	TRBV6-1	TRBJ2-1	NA	TGTGCCAGCAGTGTTGGGGTGCTTCTAGGTTACAATGAGCAGTTCTTC	CASSVGVLLGYNEQFF
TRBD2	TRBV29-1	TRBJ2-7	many	TGCAGCGTGGTCGAAGCGGGAGTGCTCCTCGAGCAGTACTTC	CSVVEAGVLLEQYF
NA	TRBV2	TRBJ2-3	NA	TGTGCCAGCAGTGAACTACTTAGCACAGATACGCAGTATTTT	CASSELLSTDTQYF
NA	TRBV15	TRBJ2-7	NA	TGTGCCACCAGCAGAGATTCCCCTTACGAGCAGTACTTC	CATSRDSPYEQYF